The next 22 T cell receptor beta chains were all read from a single sample in a study of T cells after yellow fever vaccination (dated by TCRdb to between 2018 and 2020). Receptors were amplified or captured by 5' RACE. Sequenced on an Illumina NovaSeq 6000. TCRdb reprocessing: public reads trimmed at Q25 with fastp, clones called with MiXCR, in-frame beta chains kept. Rows are unified per CDR3 protein, each entry keeping the most common DNA and genes. This sample comprises some 420,000 distinct CDR3 sequences, around 20% of them detected only once. 18% of the sample is in the top ten clones. What the treatment or condition label conveys for this sample: live attenuated yellow fever vaccine strain. The input for sequencing was PBMCs, taken before the yellow fever booster vaccination. The source is a man aged 18 to 29 who received the YFV17D yellow fever vaccine.

The rearrangement uses TRBV18 and TRBJ2-7; tentatively, D is TRBD1 or TRBD2 (5 bases each). This CDR3 is built from 12 residues. Germline loops: CDR1 KGHSH, CDR2 LQKENI. The CDR3 reads CASSLRDGLALV. The CDR3 DNA is TGTGCCAGCTCACTACGGGACGGACTGGCGCTCGTC.

This clonotype was observed a handful of times. This rearrangement joins TRBV12-2 to TRBJ2-7; no check of the table's D call, TRBD2, against the DNA was made. TRBV12-2 is described as a pseudogene. The CDR3 is 17 residues long. The CDR3 bases are TGTTCTGGGGGGAGGGCGGCTACACCCTCAACCTCCTACGAGCAGTACTTC. Amino acid sequence: CSGGRAATPSTSYEQYF.

This clonotype was counted a few times. CDR3 sequence: CASSYLTGWADTQYF. CDR3 coding DNA: TGCGCCAGCAGCTATTTGACAGGGTGGGCAGATACGCAGTATTTT. The chain links TRBV5-1 to TRBJ2-3; 7 nucleotides line up with TRBD1. V was clipped by 3 bases and J by 4 bases; unmatched bases: 8. The CDR3 runs to 15 residues. CDR1 SGHRS and CDR2 YFSETQ come from the germline V gene.

V usage is TRBV5-1 and J usage is TRBJ2-3; D is perhaps TRBD1 (5 bases). CDR1 SGHRS and CDR2 YFSETQ come from the germline V gene. This CDR3 contains 13 residues. Trimming cost V 0 bases and J 6 bases, with 8 bases left between them. The CDR3 sequence is CASSLAGLDTQYF. The CDR3 DNA is TGCGCCAGCAGCTTGGCAGGGTTGGATACGCAGTATTTT.

This clonotype showed up many times. V usage is TRBV25-1 and J usage is TRBJ1-6; D may be TRBD1 (5 bases). Trimming stripped 3 bases from V and 11 bases from J, with 14 bases between. Germline V gene data show CDR1 as MGHDK and CDR2 as SYGVNS. The CDR3 has 14 residues. CDR3: CASSEEGPIAPLHF. The CDR3, as DNA: TGTGCCAGCAGTGAGGAGGGGCCCATAGCACCCCTCCACTTT.

This chain joins TRBV5-1 and TRBJ2-5; 14 nucleotides match TRBD2. The CDR3 extends over 15 amino acids. Per germline, CDR1 SGHRS and CDR2 YFSETQ. V lost 4 bases, J lost 3 bases, and 2 bases stayed unmatched. The CDR3 DNA is TGCGCCAGCAGCATGGGACTAGCGGGGGAAGAGACCCAGTACTTC. It is translated as CASSMGLAGEETQYF.

This clonotype turned up a few times. The chain employs TRBV5-4 and TRBJ2-7, with 8 bases aligning to TRBD2. V lost 1 base and J lost 0; bases outside the gene matches: 3. The CDR3 extends over 15 amino acids. CDR1 is SGHNT, CDR2 YYREEE, per germline (reference sequence). The CDR3 sequence: CASSLTAGASYEQYF. The CDR3 DNA reads TGTGCCAGCAGCTTGACAGCGGGGGCCTCCTACGAGCAGTACTTC.

The rearrangement links TRBV20-1 to TRBJ2-7; D is ambiguous. The CDR3 runs to 13 residues. V was cut by 0 bases and J by 0 bases, with 6 bases left in between. Germline V CDR1 and CDR2: DFQATT, SNEGSKA (reference sequence). Here the CDR3 DNA reads TGCAGTGCTAGAGAAGGACCCTCCTACGAGCAGTACTTC. Residues: CSAREGPSYEQYF.

V is TRBV7-9 and J is TRBJ2-1, with a possible D match to TRBD2 (6 bases). V lost 6 bases and J lost 4, with 13 bases in between. The CDR3 has 14 residues. Per the germline V gene, CDR1 is SEHNR and CDR2 is FQNEAQ (reference sequence). CDR3: CASRVVGGYNEQFF. The CDR3 region has the DNA TGTGCCAGCAGGGTTGTTGGGGGGTACAATGAGCAGTTCTTC.

The chain joins TRBV5-1 to TRBJ2-3, with a possible D match to TRBD1 (5 bases). Germline values: CDR1 SGHRS, CDR2 YFSETQ. This CDR3 has 13 residues. With 6 bases removed from V and 2 bases from J, the gap between germline ends came to 10 bases. The CDR3 reads CASKGPPTDTQYF. CDR3 coding DNA: TGCGCCAGCAAGGGGCCCCCCACAGATACGCAGTATTTT.

J is TRBJ2-5 and V is TRBV19, with D maybe TRBD1 (6 bases). The V gene's germline CDR1 is LNHDA and CDR2 SQIVND (reference sequence). Trimming removed 4 bases at V and 5 bases at J, with 17 bases between. CDR3 length: 15 residues. This CDR3 is CASSRRGDIGETQYF. The CDR3 DNA reads TGTGCCAGTAGTAGACGAGGGGACATTGGGGAGACCCAGTACTTC.

V usage is TRBV29-1 and J usage is TRBJ1-1, with D perhaps matching TRBD1 (5 bases). Per germline, CDR1 SQVTM and CDR2 ANQGSEA. This CDR3 region has 14 residues. The V end lost 7 bases, the J end lost 0 bases, and 15 bases lay between the germline ends. CDR3 in DNA: TGCAGCGCCCGAGCACAGGTGATGAACACTGAAGCTTTCTTT. Translation gives CSARAQVMNTEAFF.

This clonotype was seen ten or more times. The genes are TRBV6-5 and TRBJ2-3, with TRBD1 as a possible D gene (6 bases). Per the germline V gene, CDR1 is MNHEY and CDR2 is SVGAGI. Trimming stripped 2 bases from V and 0 bases from J, with 9 bases between. CDR3 length: 15 residues. The CDR3 region is CASSYNRGSTDTQYF. CDR3 nucleotides: TGTGCCAGCAGTTACAATAGGGGGAGCACAGATACGCAGTATTTT.

J is TRBJ2-5 and V is TRBV5-1; D might be TRBD2 (6 bases). The V and J ends lost 2 bases and 2 bases respectively, with 13 bases between them. Germline V lookup: CDR1 SGHRS, CDR2 YFSETQ. This CDR3 is 15 amino acids long. In DNA form, the CDR3 reads TGCGCCAGCAGCTTCGATGGGCGGGGACAAGAGACCCAGTACTTC. Its protein is CASSFDGRGQETQYF.

The chain combines TRBV2 with TRBJ1-1; TRBD1 matches 7 bases. After removal of 3 bases from V and 6 bases from J, the junction contained 7 bases not matched to a gene. Germline V gene sequence: CDR1 SNHLY, CDR2 FYNNEI. The CDR3 runs 14 residues. CDR3 bases: TGTGCCAGCAGTGAGACAGGGATAGGGCCTGAAGCTTTCTTT. It yields the protein CASSETGIGPEAFF.

This clonotype was counted many times. The chain joins TRBV5-4 to TRBJ2-7, with D tentatively TRBD1 (6 bases). Germline CDR1 SGHNT, CDR2 YYREEE (reference sequence). CDR3 length: 14 residues. Trimming stripped 0 bases from V and 7 bases from J, with 14 bases between. CDR3 in DNA: TGTGCCAGCAGCTTGGAGGCAGGGGCAAGGGAGCAGTACTTC. Encoded protein: CASSLEAGAREQYF.

This chain connects TRBV9 to TRBJ2-7; D is unresolved. This CDR3 spans 14 amino acids. V was pared by 0 bases and J by 2 bases, with 9 bases between. Germline lookup yields CDR1 SGDLS and CDR2 YYNGEE. CDR3 nucleotide sequence: TGTGCCAGCAGCGTAGAAAGCGTCCCCTACGAGCAGTACTTC. It codes for CASSVESVPYEQYF.

To note about this clonotype: It may be a read error: a sequence one base away is much more abundant. This chain connects TRBV20-1 to TRBJ1-4; 7 bases map to TRBD1. Trimming took 3 bases from V and 6 from J; bases not matched to a gene: 7. The length of the CDR3 is 14 residues. CDR1 is DFQATT and CDR2 is SNEGSKA in the germline V gene (reference sequence). The CDR3 nucleotides read TGCAGTGCTAGTGACAGGGATCGGGATGAAAAACTGTTTTTT. Translated, it gives CSASDRDRDEKLFF.

As to this clonotype: Its ends do not fully match the called genes, so a read error is possible. J is TRBJ2-2 and V is TRBV4-1; no clear D. This CDR3 contains 14 residues. Germline loops: CDR1 MGHRA, CDR2 YSYEKL. The CDR3, as DNA: TGCGCCAGCACCCAAGCCTATGTACCAGGGGAGCTGTTTTTT. Translation gives CASTQAYVPGELFF.

In its sample, this clonotype was seen a few times. The chain uses TRBV20-1 and TRBJ1-2, with D possibly matching TRBD1 (5 bases). The CDR3 runs to 13 residues. Germline assignment: CDR1 DFQATT and CDR2 SNEGSKA (reference sequence). The V gene lost 1 base and the J gene lost 8 bases, with 14 bases spanning the gap. The CDR3 here is CSARAGSVEGYTF. CDR3 sequence (DNA): TGCAGTGCTAGAGCAGGGTCAGTGGAAGGCTACACCTTC.

The chain uses TRBV4-1 and TRBJ1-1; possible D gene TRBD1, 5 bases. This CDR3 is 15 amino acids long. CDR1 and CDR2 from the germline V gene are MGHRA and YSYEKL. V dropped 4 bases and J dropped 1 base, with 13 bases sitting between them. DNA for the CDR3: TGCGCCAGCAGCCTACTTTTGGGGGAGAACACTGAAGCTTTCTTT. Translation: CASSLLLGENTEAFF.

This clonotype turned up a few times. This chain uses TRBV7-9 with TRBJ2-2, with 9 bases aligning to TRBD1. The J segment lost 5 bases and the V segment lost 6 bases, leaving 10 bases of the junction unmatched. Germline CDR1 SEHNR, CDR2 FQNEAQ (reference sequence). CDR3 length: 16 amino acids. This chain's CDR3 is CASRPAGTGRTGELFF. The CDR3 coding sequence is TGTGCCAGCAGGCCCGCCGGGACAGGGAGGACCGGGGAGCTGTTTTTT.